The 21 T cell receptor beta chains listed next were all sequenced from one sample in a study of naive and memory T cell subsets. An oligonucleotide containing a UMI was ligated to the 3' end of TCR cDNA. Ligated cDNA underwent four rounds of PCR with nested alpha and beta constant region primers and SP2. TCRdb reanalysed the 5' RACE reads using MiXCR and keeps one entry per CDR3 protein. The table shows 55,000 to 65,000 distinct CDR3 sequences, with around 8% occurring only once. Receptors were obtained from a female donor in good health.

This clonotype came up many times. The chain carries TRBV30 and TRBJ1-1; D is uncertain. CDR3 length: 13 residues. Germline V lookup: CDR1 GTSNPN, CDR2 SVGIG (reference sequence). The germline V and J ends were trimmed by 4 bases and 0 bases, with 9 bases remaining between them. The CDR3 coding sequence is TGTGCCTGGAAACGTCTGGTGAACACTGAAGCTTTCTTT. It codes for CAWKRLVNTEAFF. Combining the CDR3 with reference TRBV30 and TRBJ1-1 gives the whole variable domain SQTIHQWPATLVQPVGSPLSLECTVEGTSNPNLYWYRQAAGRGLQLLFYSVGIGQISSEVPQNLSASRPQDRQFILSSKKLLLSDSGFYLCAWKRLVNTEAFFGQGTRLTVV.

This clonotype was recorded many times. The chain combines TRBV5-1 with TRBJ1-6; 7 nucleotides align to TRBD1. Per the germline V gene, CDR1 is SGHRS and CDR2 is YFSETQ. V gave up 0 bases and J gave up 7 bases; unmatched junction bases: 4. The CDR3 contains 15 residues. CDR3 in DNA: TGCGCCAGCAGCTTGGCAACAGGGGTCAATTCACCCCTCCACTTT. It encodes CASSLATGVNSPLHF.

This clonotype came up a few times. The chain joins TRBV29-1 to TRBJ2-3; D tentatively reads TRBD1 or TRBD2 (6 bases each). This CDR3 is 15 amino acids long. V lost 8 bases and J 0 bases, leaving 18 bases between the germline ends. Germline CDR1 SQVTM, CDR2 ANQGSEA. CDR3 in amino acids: CSFSGGHRSTDTQYF. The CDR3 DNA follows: TGCAGCTTTTCCGGGGGCCATCGGAGCACAGATACGCAGTATTTT.

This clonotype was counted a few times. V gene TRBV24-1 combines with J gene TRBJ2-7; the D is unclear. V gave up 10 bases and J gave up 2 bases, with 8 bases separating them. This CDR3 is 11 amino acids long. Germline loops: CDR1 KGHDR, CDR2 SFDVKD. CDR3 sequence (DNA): TGTGCCACGTCTCAAGCCTACGAGCAGTACTTC. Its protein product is CATSQAYEQYF.

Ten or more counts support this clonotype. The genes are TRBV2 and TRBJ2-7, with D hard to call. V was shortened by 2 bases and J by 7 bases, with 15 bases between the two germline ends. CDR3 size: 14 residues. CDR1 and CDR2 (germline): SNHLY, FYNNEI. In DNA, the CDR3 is TGTGCCAGCAGTGAAATGCAGGCACACTGGGAGCAGTACTTC. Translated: CASSEMQAHWEQYF.

As DNA, the CDR3 is TGTGCCAGCAGTTTCCTCACCTTGTCCCGGGAGGGCTACACCTTC. Protein: CASSFLTLSREGYTF. This rearrangement joins TRBV28 to TRBJ1-2; D unclear. The CDR3 has 15 residues. V shed 3 bases and J shed 8 bases, with 19 bases lying between them. Per germline, CDR1 MDHEN and CDR2 SYDVKM.

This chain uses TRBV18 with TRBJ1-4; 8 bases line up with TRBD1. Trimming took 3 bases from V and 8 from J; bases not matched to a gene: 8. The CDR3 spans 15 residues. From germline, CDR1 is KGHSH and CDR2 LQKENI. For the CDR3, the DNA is TGTGCCAGCTCACCCTCGACAGGGGCACAAGAAAAACTGTTTTTT. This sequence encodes CASSPSTGAQEKLFF. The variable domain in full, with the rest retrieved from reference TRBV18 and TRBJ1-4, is NAGVMQNPRHLVRRRGQEARLRCSPMKGHSHVYWYRQLPEEGLKFMVYLQKENIIDESGMPKERFSAEFPKEGPSILRIQQVVRGDSAAYFCASSPSTGAQEKLFFGSGTQLSVL.

The CDR3 coding sequence is TGTGCCAGCAGCTCTCAGGGGGCTCGGGGCTACACCTTC. Translating it yields CASSSQGARGYTF. The genes are TRBV5-6 and TRBJ1-2, with 8 positions matching TRBD1. Trimming cost V 3 bases and J 8 bases; bases outside gene matches: 6. The length of the CDR3 is 13 residues. The germline CDR1 and CDR2 sequences are SGHDT and YYEEEE.

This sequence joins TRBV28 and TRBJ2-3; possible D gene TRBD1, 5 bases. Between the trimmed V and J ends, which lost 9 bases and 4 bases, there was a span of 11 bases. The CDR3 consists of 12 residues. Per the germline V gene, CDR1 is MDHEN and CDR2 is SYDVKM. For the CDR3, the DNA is TGTGCCAGTAGGGGCCTGGCAGATACGCAGTATTTT. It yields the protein CASRGLADTQYF.

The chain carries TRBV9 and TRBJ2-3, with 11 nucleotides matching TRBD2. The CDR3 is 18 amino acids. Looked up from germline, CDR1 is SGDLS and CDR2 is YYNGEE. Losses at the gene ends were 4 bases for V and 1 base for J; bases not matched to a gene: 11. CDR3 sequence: CASSPRNSGGARTDTQYF. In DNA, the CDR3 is TGTGCCAGCAGCCCCCGAAATAGCGGGGGGGCTCGCACAGATACGCAGTATTTT.

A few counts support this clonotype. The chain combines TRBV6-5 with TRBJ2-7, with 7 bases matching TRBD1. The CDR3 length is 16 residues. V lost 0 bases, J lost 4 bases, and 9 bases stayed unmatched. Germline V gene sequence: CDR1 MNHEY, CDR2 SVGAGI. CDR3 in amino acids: CASSYSIGQELYEQYF. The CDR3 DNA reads TGTGCCAGCAGTTACTCCATCGGACAGGAGTTGTACGAGCAGTACTTC.

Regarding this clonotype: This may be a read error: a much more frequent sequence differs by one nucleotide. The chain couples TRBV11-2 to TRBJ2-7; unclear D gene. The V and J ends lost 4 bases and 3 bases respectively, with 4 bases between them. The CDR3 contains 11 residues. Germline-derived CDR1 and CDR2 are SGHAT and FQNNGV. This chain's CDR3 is CASSYFYEQYF. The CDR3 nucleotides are TGTGCCAGCAGCTATTTCTACGAGCAGTACTTC.

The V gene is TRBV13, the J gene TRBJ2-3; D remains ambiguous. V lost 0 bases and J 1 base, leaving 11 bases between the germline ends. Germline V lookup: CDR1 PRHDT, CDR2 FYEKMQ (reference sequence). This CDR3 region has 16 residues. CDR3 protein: CASSLGLFGGTDTQYF. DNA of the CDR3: TGTGCCAGCAGCTTAGGTCTATTTGGGGGCACAGATACGCAGTATTTT.

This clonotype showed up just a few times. The CDR3: CASTGQGYTGELFF. The CDR3 region has the DNA TGTGCCAGTACGGGACAGGGATACACCGGGGAGCTGTTTTTT. The chain joins TRBV19 to TRBJ2-2; 9 bases align to TRBD1. The junction had 3 bases not matched to a gene; V was cut back by 7 bases and J by 3 bases. The CDR3 spans 14 residues. Germline loops: CDR1 LNHDA, CDR2 SQIVND (reference sequence).

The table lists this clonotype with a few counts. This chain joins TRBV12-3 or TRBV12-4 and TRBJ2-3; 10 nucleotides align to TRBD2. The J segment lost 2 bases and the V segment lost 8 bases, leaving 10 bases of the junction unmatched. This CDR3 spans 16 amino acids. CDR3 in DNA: TGTGCCAGCGGGCGGACTAGCGGAACCTACACAGATACGCAGTATTTT. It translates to CASGRTSGTYTDTQYF.

The CDR3 DNA follows: TGTGCCAGCAGTTCCGGGACAGGGAACACTGAAGCTTTCTTT. It encodes CASSSGTGNTEAFF. The J gene is TRBJ1-1, the V gene TRBV12-3 or TRBV12-4, with 8 nucleotides matching TRBD1. The CDR3 consists of 14 residues. J was trimmed by 1 base and V by 4 bases; bases with no gene match: 2.

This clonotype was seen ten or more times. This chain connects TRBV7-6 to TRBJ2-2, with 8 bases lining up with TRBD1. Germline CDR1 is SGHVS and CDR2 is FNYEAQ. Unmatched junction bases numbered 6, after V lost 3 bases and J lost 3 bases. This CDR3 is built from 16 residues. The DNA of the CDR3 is TGTGCCAGCAGCTTTAGGGAACAGGGGGACACCGGGGAGCTGTTTTTT. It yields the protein CASSFREQGDTGELFF.

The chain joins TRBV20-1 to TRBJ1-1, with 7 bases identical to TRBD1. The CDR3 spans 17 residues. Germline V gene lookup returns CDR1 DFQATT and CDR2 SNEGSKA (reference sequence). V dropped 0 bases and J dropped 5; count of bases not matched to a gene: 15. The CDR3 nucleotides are TGCAGTGCTAGAGATACGGGACAGTGGCCAGTTGAGACTGAAGCTTTCTTT. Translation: CSARDTGQWPVETEAFF.

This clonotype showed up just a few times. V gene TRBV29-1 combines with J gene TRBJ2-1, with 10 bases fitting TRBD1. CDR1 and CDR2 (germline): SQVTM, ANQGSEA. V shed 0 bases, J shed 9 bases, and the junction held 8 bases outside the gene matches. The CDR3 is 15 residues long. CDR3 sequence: CSVEDMRTGGSEQFF. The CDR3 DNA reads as TGCAGCGTTGAAGACATGAGGACAGGGGGGAGTGAGCAGTTCTTC.

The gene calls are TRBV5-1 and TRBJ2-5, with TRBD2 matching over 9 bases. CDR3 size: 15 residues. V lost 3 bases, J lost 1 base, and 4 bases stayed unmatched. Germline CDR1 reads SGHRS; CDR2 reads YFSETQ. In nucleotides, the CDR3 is TGCGCCAGCAGCTACCAGACTAGCGGCCAAGAGACCCAGTACTTC. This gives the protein CASSYQTSGQETQYF. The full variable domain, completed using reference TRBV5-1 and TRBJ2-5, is KAGVTQTPRYLIKTRGQQVTLSCSPISGHRSVSWYQQTPGQGLQFLFEYFSETQRNKGNFPGRFSGRQFSNSRSEMNVSTLELGDSALYLCASSYQTSGQETQYFGPGTRLLVL.

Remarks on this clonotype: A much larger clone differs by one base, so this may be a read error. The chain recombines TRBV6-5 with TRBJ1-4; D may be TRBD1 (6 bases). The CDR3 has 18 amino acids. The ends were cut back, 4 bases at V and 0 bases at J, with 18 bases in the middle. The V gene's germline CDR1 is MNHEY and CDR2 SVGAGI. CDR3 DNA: TGTGCCAGCAGTTGCGGACAGCGGACGCTTGCAACTAATGAAAAACTGTTTTTT. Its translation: CASSCGQRTLATNEKLFF.